This is a list of T cell receptor beta chains from one sample in a study of Graves' ophthalmopathy and Graves' hyperthyroidism. TCRdb passed the multiplex PCR reads through MiXCR, listing each CDR3 protein once. The table includes more than 300,000 distinct CDR3 sequences, roughly a sixth detected once. Input material: peripheral blood. The receptors stem from an adult woman with stable Graves' hyperthyroidism. Each CDR3 is given with its conserved first and last residue. D genes are given only for firm matches. Clone size is stated in some rows and not others, as once, few, many or a class when expanded.

j_call clone_size d_call cdr3_length v_call cdr3_nt cdr3_aa
TRBJ2-7 many TRBD1 13 TRBV30 TGTGCCTGGAGTGGGACAGGGGTCTACGAGCAGTACTTC CAWSGTGVYEQYF
TRBJ2-5 many NA 14 TRBV20-1 TGCAGTGCTACTAAGCGGATCAACCAAGAGACCCAGTACTTC CSATKRINQETQYF
TRBJ1-2 NA TRBD1 14 TRBV19 TGTGCCAGTAGTATAGCCGGGACAGGGTTTGGCTACACCTTC CASSIAGTGFGYTF
TRBJ1-1 many NA 15 TRBV28 TGTGCCAGCAGTTTAGGAGGGGATATGAACACTGAAGCTTTCTTT CASSLGGDMNTEAFF
TRBJ2-7 many NA 14 TRBV6-1 TGTGCCAGCACAAAAACAGGGCCGATTTACGAGCAGTACTTC CASTKTGPIYEQYF
TRBJ1-1 NA TRBD1 14 TRBV6-2/TRBV6-3 TGTGCCAGCAGCTCAACGACAGGGTTCACTGAAGCTTTCTTT CASSSTTGFTEAFF
TRBJ2-5 NA NA 16 TRBV28 TGTGCCAGCAGTAAGGTTGGTAGGGCGATTCAAGAGACCCAGTACTTC CASSKVGRAIQETQYF
TRBJ1-2 many NA 14 TRBV12-3/TRBV12-4 TGTGCCAGCAGTTCGGGACAAATTAACTATGGCTACACCTTC CASSSGQINYGYTF
TRBJ1-6 many NA 17 TRBV30 TGTGCCTGGAGTGTACTCGACACAGGGTTCAGAAATTCACCCCTCCACTTT CAWSVLDTGFRNSPLHF
TRBJ1-1 few TRBD1 15 TRBV5-6 TGTGCCAGCAGCTTGTTGGGACAGGGTGGGTTTGAAGCTTTCTTT CASSLLGQGGFEAFF
TRBJ1-2 many NA 14 TRBV28 TGTGCCAGCAGTTTATTAGGAGAGAACTATGGCTACACCTTC CASSLLGENYGYTF
TRBJ2-7 few NA 14 TRBV6-8 TGTGCCAGCAGTCCCCCAGGGGCCGACTACGAGCAGTACTTC CASSPPGADYEQYF
TRBJ2-7 medium-sized NA 15 TRBV28 TGTGCCAGCAGCCGTTATGACAGGTTGCCCTACGAGCAGTACTTC CASSRYDRLPYEQYF
TRBJ1-1 many TRBD1 14 TRBV9 TGTGCCAGCAGCGTAGAGGGGGCCGGCACTGAAGCTTTCTTT CASSVEGAGTEAFF
TRBJ2-7 NA NA 15 TRBV28 TGTGCCAGCAGTTTATACCAGGGTGGCGCCTACGAGCAGTACTTC CASSLYQGGAYEQYF
TRBJ1-2 NA NA 14 TRBV6-1 TGTGCCAGCACCTTCGAGCGCAGGGACTATGGCTACACCTTC CASTFERRDYGYTF
TRBJ2-2 many NA 15 TRBV28 TGTGCCAGCAGTCCCGGTGGAGCGAACACCGGGGAGCTGTTTTTT CASSPGGANTGELFF
TRBJ1-6 many NA 14 TRBV6-5 TGTGCCAGCAGTTTTACAGAATATAATTCACCCCTCCACTTT CASSFTEYNSPLHF
TRBJ1-1 many NA 14 TRBV7-2 TGTGCCAGCAGCTTCTGGCAGGGGAACATTGAAGCTTTCTTT CASSFWQGNIEAFF
TRBJ2-4 few NA 16 TRBV5-1 TGCGCCAGCAGCTTGGCCGCCGGGACAGCCAAAAACATTCAGTACTTC CASSLAAGTAKNIQYF
TRBJ2-5 few NA 13 TRBV6-1 TGTGCCATAGCAGGCGGCAGTGGGGAGACCCAGTACTTC CAIAGGSGETQYF
TRBJ2-2 many NA 13 TRBV12-3/TRBV12-4 TGTGCCAGCAGACTCACTAGAACCGGGGAGCTGTTTTTT CASRLTRTGELFF
TRBJ2-7 many TRBD2 13 TRBV20-1 TGCAGTGCTATAGGCGGGAGGGTGCGGGAGCAGTACTTC CSAIGGRVREQYF
TRBJ1-5 many NA 14 TRBV10-1 TGCGCCAGCAGGGTGACAGCCACAATCAGGCCCCAGCATTTT CASRVTATIRPQHF
TRBJ1-1 many TRBD1 19 TRBV11-2 TGTGCCAGCAGCTTCGTTCCCCGGGACAGCCTGCTAATGAACACTGAAGCTTTCTTT CASSFVPRDSLLMNTEAFF
TRBJ1-6 many TRBD1 13 TRBV19 TGTGCCAGTAGACAGGGGGCCAATTCACCCCTCCACTTT CASRQGANSPLHF
TRBJ2-7 many NA 15 TRBV5-1 TGCGCCAGCAGCATGACAGCGGGCCTCTCCTACGAGCAGTACTTC CASSMTAGLSYEQYF
TRBJ2-2 many TRBD2 15 TRBV12-3/TRBV12-4 TGTGCCAGCAGAGGACTAGCGGGAGGGAACGGGGAGCTGTTTTTT CASRGLAGGNGELFF
TRBJ1-2 NA TRBD1 15 TRBV27 TGTGCCAGCGCACGGACAGGACAGGGTGGCTATGGCTACACCTTC CASARTGQGGYGYTF
TRBJ2-1 few TRBD2 19 TRBV6-4 TGTGCCAGCAGACGCGGACGGGGGACTAGCGGGAGTCCATCCGATGAGCAGTTCTTC CASRRGRGTSGSPSDEQFF
TRBJ2-7 many TRBD2 13 TRBV20-1 TGCAGTGCTAGAGATAGCGGGAGATTTGGGCAGTACTTC CSARDSGRFGQYF
TRBJ2-4 once NA 13 TRBV10-3 TGTGCCATCAGTGAGGACACGAAAAACATTCAGTACTTC CAISEDTKNIQYF
TRBJ2-7 NA NA 15 TRBV11-2 TGTGCCAGCAGTCGAGGGGGTCTATACTCCTACGAGCAGTACTTC CASSRGGLYSYEQYF
TRBJ1-1 many NA 11 TRBV28 TGTGCCAGCAGTCAGAGGATGAAAGCTTTCTTT CASSQRMKAFF
TRBJ2-7 many TRBD1 17 TRBV19 TGTGCCAGTAGTATGAGGACAGGGGTTTCCGTGGTCTACGAGCAGTACTTC CASSMRTGVSVVYEQYF
TRBJ1-5 NA NA 13 TRBV10-3 TGTGCCATCAGTGGTGCAGGGGTTCAGCCCCAGCATTTT CAISGAGVQPQHF
TRBJ1-6 once NA 12 TRBV12-3/TRBV12-4 TGTGCCAGCAACCGACCTAATTCACCCCTCCACTTT CASNRPNSPLHF
TRBJ2-7 many NA 13 TRBV15 TGTGCCACCAGCACCTTCGGGAGTTCCGAGCAGTACTTC CATSTFGSSEQYF
TRBJ2-7 NA NA 12 TRBV12-3/TRBV12-4 TGTGCCAGCAGTCCAGTCTTCTACGAGCAGTACTTC CASSPVFYEQYF
TRBJ2-1 many NA 18 TRBV6-2/TRBV6-3 TGTGCCAGCAGTTACTCGAGTAAAACTACGCTCTCCTACAATGAGCAGTTCTTC CASSYSSKTTLSYNEQFF
TRBJ1-1 many TRBD1 14 TRBV2 TGTGCCAGCAGTGGGGGTAGGGGGCACACTGAAGCTTTCTTT CASSGGRGHTEAFF
TRBJ2-5 once NA 15 TRBV19 TGTGCCAGTAACTCCGCAGGAGGGCCGCGAGAGACCCAGTACTTC CASNSAGGPRETQYF
TRBJ2-6 once TRBD1 17 TRBV6-1 TGTGCCAGCGGGGGGGGACAGGGGTCCTCTGGGGCCAACGTCCTGACTTTC CASGGGQGSSGANVLTF
TRBJ2-5 NA NA 16 TRBV20-1 TGCAGTGTTACGAGTGGCACGGGTGGTGGTGGAGAGACCAAGTACTTC CSVTSGTGGGGETKYF
TRBJ1-1 few NA 14 TRBV19 TGTGCCAGTAGTGCCTTAATGCGAGGAACTGAAGCTTTCTTT CASSALMRGTEAFF
TRBJ2-2 many NA 14 TRBV10-2 TGCGCCAGCTCCACGGTATCGAACACCGGGGAGCTGTTTTTT CASSTVSNTGELFF
TRBJ1-2 many NA 12 TRBV4-2 TGTGCCAGCAGCCAAGGTGGTACGGGCTACACCTTC CASSQGGTGYTF
TRBJ2-5 NA TRBD2 16 TRBV20-1 TGCAGTGCTGCCTCGGGCGGGAGGGCCGGGGTAGAGACCCAGTACTTC CSAASGGRAGVETQYF
TRBJ1-5 many NA 13 TRBV20-1 TGCAGTGCTACTCAGGGGCAAGTTCAGCCCCAGCATTTT CSATQGQVQPQHF
TRBJ1-1 many TRBD1 14 TRBV10-3 TGTGCCATCAGTGAGCAGGGGGGGAATTCTGAAGCTTTCTTT CAISEQGGNSEAFF
TRBJ2-7 many NA 15 TRBV7-2 TGTGCCAGCAGCTTACTCCGGACAGTGCTCTACGAGCAGTACTTC CASSLLRTVLYEQYF
TRBJ1-1 many NA 14 TRBV11-2 TGTGCCAGCAGCTTAGATAACGCGGCGCCTGAAGCTTTCTTT CASSLDNAAPEAFF
TRBJ2-7 many TRBD1 13 TRBV30 TGTGCCTGGAGACAGGGGCGGTCGATCGAGCAGTACTTC CAWRQGRSIEQYF
TRBJ2-7 NA NA 13 TRBV28 TGTGCCAGCAGTTTAACCATGGGCTACGAGCAGTACTTC CASSLTMGYEQYF
TRBJ1-1 few NA 15 TRBV4-2 TGTGCCAGCAGCCAACCCCAGGGGATGAACACTGAAGCTTTCTTT CASSQPQGMNTEAFF
TRBJ2-7 many NA 15 TRBV28 TGTGCCAGCAGTCCCTGGGCGGGACACACATGGGAGCAGTACTTC CASSPWAGHTWEQYF
TRBJ1-2 many TRBD1 14 TRBV5-1 TGCGCCAGCAGCGAGAGACAGGGTCATATGGACTACACCTTC CASSERQGHMDYTF
TRBJ1-2 many NA 9 TRBV20-1 TGCAGTGCTAGAGGTGGCTACACCTTC CSARGGYTF